What follows describes a single T cell receptor (beta chain). This sample was taken from a study of control samples from healthy donors and cancer patients. Libraries were prepared by immunoSEQ multiplex PCR; TCRdb keeps only in-frame clonotypes and omits some of them. The sample gives 210,000 or so clones, 91% of which show up once; around 1.9% is in the top ten. The length of the CDR3 is 24 residues. The source is a young man in good health. The rearrangement uses TRBV21-1 and TRBJ1-5; the D call TRBD1 from the table was never checked on the DNA. TRBV21-1 is marked as a pseudogene. The specimen was blood. The CDR3 is CASSNQPDRLWEPERPFGNQPQHF. The CDR3 DNA reads TGTGCCAGCAGCAATCAGCCCGACAGGCTCTGGGAACCGGAGAGACCATTTGGCAATCAGCCCCAGCATTTT.